These T cell receptor beta chains were read from a single sample in a study of beta chain features in type 1 diabetes. Clones were read by immunoSEQ multiplex PCR, and TCRdb kept only the in-frame ones, dropping some. Of around 15,000 clones in the sample, roughly 69% were seen once. Specimen: Tregs from blood. The source of these receptors is a man younger than 45 with type 1 diabetes. CDR3s include the opening cysteine and the closing phenylalanine or tryptophan. A D gene is named only where the DNA matches it firmly. A clone size is listed for some rows: how often the clone was seen (once, few, many), or a class if it is expanded.

TRBV5-1,TRBJ2-1,.,TRBD1,CASSPYPQGNEQFF,TGCGCCAGCAGCCCATACCCACAGGGGAATGAGCAGTTCTTC
TRBV5-8,TRBJ2-5,.,.,CASSSRGLQETQYF,TGTGCCAGCAGCTCACGAGGTCTACAAGAGACCCAGTACTTC
TRBV4-1,TRBJ1-4,few,.,CASSQPVDTSVGQEKLFF,TGCGCCAGCAGCCAGCCTGTGGACACCAGCGTAGGGCAGGAAAAACTGTTTTTT
TRBV19,TRBJ2-5,.,.,CASSMAGVLRTQYF,TGTGCCAGTAGTATGGCAGGGGTCTTGAGGACCCAGTACTTC
TRBV4-1,TRBJ1-1,.,.,CASSQVRSGAEAFF,TGCGCCAGCAGCCAAGTGCGGAGTGGGGCCGAAGCTTTCTTT
TRBV6-5,TRBJ1-2,.,.,CASSYSEKGYGYTF,TGTGCCAGCAGTTATTCAGAAAAGGGGTATGGCTACACCTTC
TRBV5-1,TRBJ2-5,few,.,CASSLEGRYQETQYF,TGCGCCAGCAGCTTGGAGGGGCGGTACCAAGAGACCCAGTACTTC
TRBV5-4,TRBJ2-3,.,TRBD2,CASTDSLAGPTDTQYF,TGTGCCAGCACCGACTCACTAGCGGGGCCCACAGATACGCAGTATTTT
TRBV28,TRBJ1-6,once,.,CASSFGGGTSPLHF,TGTGCCAGCAGTTTTGGCGGGGGTACTTCACCCCTCCACTTT
TRBV28,TRBJ2-1,few,TRBD2,CASSPPTSGNNEQFF,TGTGCCAGCAGTCCCCCGACTAGCGGGAACAATGAGCAGTTCTTC
TRBV10-3,TRBJ2-2,.,TRBD2,CAISQDLAGGPGGELFF,TGTGCCATCAGCCAGGACCTAGCGGGAGGACCGGGGGGGGAGCTGTTTTTT
TRBV10-3,TRBJ2-3,.,TRBD2,CASLTSGTDTQYF,TGTGCCTCCCTGACTAGCGGCACAGATACGCAGTATTTT
TRBV2,TRBJ1-6,.,.,CASSPMRAPLHF,TGTGCCAGCAGTCCAATGAGGGCACCCCTCCACTTT
TRBV29-1,TRBJ2-1,.,.,CSVRSTYNEQFF,TGCAGCGTGAGGAGTACCTACAATGAGCAGTTCTTC
TRBV5-6,TRBJ2-2,.,.,CASSSQFTGELFF,TGTGCCAGCAGCTCGCAGTTCACCGGGGAGCTGTTTTTT
TRBV5-4,TRBJ1-6,few,TRBD1,CASSLRTGGNSPLHF,TGTGCCAGCAGCTTGAGGACAGGGGGGAATTCACCCCTCCACTTT
TRBV4-2,TRBJ2-4,.,.,CASSQDLRTASPLAKNIQYF,TGTGCCAGCAGCCAAGATTTAAGGACAGCCTCCCCCTTAGCCAAAAACATTCAGTACTTC
TRBV18,TRBJ2-5,.,.,CASSPAGETQYF,TGTGCCAGCTCACCAGCGGGGGAGACCCAGTACTTC
TRBV7-2,TRBJ2-2,.,TRBD1,CASSLGQGADGELFF,TGTGCCAGCAGCTTAGGACAGGGGGCGGACGGGGAGCTGTTTTTT
TRBV28,TRBJ2-5,.,.,CASSSQQETQYF,TGTGCCAGCAGTTCACAGCAAGAGACCCAGTACTTC
TRBV7-2,TRBJ2-1,.,TRBD2,CASSLRGTSGYNEQFF,TGTGCCAGCAGCTTAAGAGGGACTAGCGGTTACAATGAGCAGTTCTTC
TRBV19,TRBJ2-1,.,TRBD2,CASSFSGRETNEQFF,TGTGCCAGTAGTTTTAGCGGGAGGGAGACCAATGAGCAGTTCTTC
TRBV2,TRBJ2-5,.,TRBD2,CASRKGLAGGQETQYF,TGTGCCAGCCGAAAAGGGTTAGCGGGGGGTCAAGAGACCCAGTACTTC
TRBV5-1,TRBJ1-2,.,TRBD1,CASSLAGTGIYGYTF,TGCGCCAGCAGCTTGGCCGGGACAGGGATCTATGGCTACACCTTC
TRBV18,TRBJ2-5,once,.,CASSLLRSQETQYF,TGTGCCAGCTCATTACTCCGGTCCCAAGAGACCCAGTACTTC
TRBV5-1,TRBJ2-5,.,TRBD2,CASSLGTSGSRETQYF,TGCGCCAGCAGCCTGGGGACTAGCGGGAGTCGAGAGACCCAGTACTTC
TRBV30,TRBJ2-1,.,.,CAWSGIHEQFF,TGTGCCTGGAGTGGTATCCATGAGCAGTTCTTC
TRBV9,TRBJ1-3,.,TRBD1,CASSVAGTGRNTIYF,TGTGCCAGCAGCGTAGCCGGGACAGGGAGAAACACCATATATTTT
TRBV7-2,TRBJ1-5,.,.,CASSLGRQGGQPQHF,TGTGCCAGCAGCTTAGGTCGGCAGGGTGGCCAGCCCCAGCATTTT
TRBV30,TRBJ2-1,few,.,CAWSVRGNEQFF,TGTGCCTGGAGTGTTAGGGGGAATGAGCAGTTCTTC
TRBV6-5,TRBJ1-1,.,.,CASTQDPGGEAFF,TGTGCCAGCACCCAGGACCCCGGGGGTGAAGCTTTCTTT
TRBV27,TRBJ1-4,.,.,CASSFQGGKLFF,TGTGCCAGCAGTTTTCAGGGTGGAAAACTGTTTTTT
TRBV5-1,TRBJ1-5,.,.,CASSLDMLQPQHF,TGCGCCAGCAGCTTGGACATGCTCCAGCCCCAGCATTTT
TRBV5-1,TRBJ2-7,.,.,CASSFAGAGSEQYF,TGCGCCAGCAGCTTCGCAGGGGCAGGGTCTGAGCAGTACTTC
TRBV5-1,TRBJ2-3,.,.,CASSPVQPDTQYF,TGCGCCAGCAGTCCTGTACAGCCAGATACGCAGTATTTT
TRBV5-1,TRBJ2-3,.,.,CASNTQGSSTDTQYF,TGCGCCAGCAATACACAGGGTTCTAGCACAGATACGCAGTATTTT
TRBV10-3,TRBJ2-1,.,.,CAISPRTERNEQFF,TGTGCCATCAGCCCGAGGACAGAGCGCAATGAGCAGTTCTTC
TRBV2,TRBJ1-5,few,.,CASSERRGGSSNQPQHF,TGTGCCAGCAGTGAACGGCGGGGGGGATCGAGCAATCAGCCCCAGCATTTT
TRBV12-5,TRBJ2-2,once,.,CASGLQGFGELLF,TGTGCTAGTGGTCTACAGGGTTTCGGGGAGCTGCTTTTT
TRBV2,TRBJ2-7,once,TRBD1,CASSEPGQGSYEQYF,TGTGCCAGCAGTGAACCGGGACAGGGCTCCTACGAGCAGTACTTC
TRBV25-1,TRBJ2-2,few,TRBD1,CASRGQGFGELFF,TGTGCCAGCAGGGGACAGGGGTTCGGGGAGCTGTTTTTT
TRBV29-1,TRBJ2-2,.,.,CSAVEGHGELFF,TGCAGCGCTGTAGAGGGGCACGGGGAGCTGTTTTTT
TRBV25-1,TRBJ2-1,.,TRBD1,CASSDPGTGWNNEQFF,TGTGCCAGCAGTGACCCCGGGACAGGGTGGAACAATGAGCAGTTCTTC
TRBV5-1,TRBJ2-1,.,TRBD2,CASSRAGTSGSYEQFF,TGCGCCAGCAGCCGGGCCGGGACTAGCGGGAGTTACGAGCAGTTCTTC